This TCR beta chain was obtained from a study of T cells in narcolepsy. The wider study: Donors had narcolepsy type 1 or type 2, or were healthy controls.

Study conclusions and caveats: HCRT-specific and TRIB2-specific autoreactive clonotypes appeared among same-patient CSF and blood CD4+ clonotypes.

Regarding this clone: Antigen specificity is unknown.

The data were produced by immunoSEQ multiplex PCR, yet TCRdb's version contains in-frame clones alone and is incomplete. The repertoire holds over 25,000 clones, with around 82% as singletons. The V and J ends lost 3 bases and 4 bases, in that order; junction bases with no gene match: 16. CDR3 length equals 18 residues. The chain carries TRBV23-1 and TRBJ2-7, with 9 bases aligning to TRBD1. TRBV23-1 is identified as an open reading frame with a role that is uncertain. This TCR came from a human donor with narcolepsy. What was sequenced was CD45RA- memory CD4+ T cells from PBMCs. CDR3 region: CASSHPEKQGAGEYEQYF. The CDR3 DNA sequence: TGCGCCAGCAGTCACCCGGAAAAACAGGGGGCAGGAGAATACGAGCAGTACTTC.